One sample yielded the 25 T cell receptor beta chains listed below, sequenced in a study of T cell responses to AZD1222 COVID-19 vaccine. TCRdb keeps only in-frame clones here, not all; method: immunoSEQ multiplex PCR. The sample comprises around 83,000 clones, around nine tenths of which are singletons, and about 19% rests with the top ten. The sequencing used peripheral blood, collected on day 0 of AZD1222 vaccination. The receptors originated from an adult in good health.

This clone was seen once. The V and J genes are TRBV10-3 and TRBJ1-1, with unresolved D. Trimming shortened V by 5 bases and J by 1 base, and 8 bases separated the two germline ends. Per germline, CDR1 ENHRY and CDR2 SYGVKD. This CDR3 contains 13 residues. CDR3 coding DNA: TGTGCCATCAGTTCGGAGACGAACACTGAAGCTTTCTTT. This sequence encodes CAISSETNTEAFF.

This chain joins TRBV19 and TRBJ2-3; the D call may be TRBD1 or TRBD2 (5 bases each). Trimming left V 5 bases short and J 2 bases short, with 14 bases between. The CDR3 is 15 amino acids. CDR1 and CDR2 (germline): LNHDA, SQIVND (reference sequence). The CDR3 bases are TGTGCCAGTAGTCTCGGGACGGATTACACAGATACGCAGTATTTT. It translates to CASSLGTDYTDTQYF.

J is TRBJ2-7 and V is TRBV7-9; TRBD2 might be the D (6 bases). CDR3 length: 13 residues. Per the germline V gene, CDR1 is SEHNR and CDR2 is FQNEAQ (reference sequence). Trimming stripped 5 bases from V and 0 bases from J, with 8 bases between. The CDR3 nucleotides are TGTGCCAGCAGCGGGGGGACCTCCTACGAGCAGTACTTC. Protein: CASSGGTSYEQYF. Looking up the rest from reference TRBV7-9 and TRBJ2-7 gives the full variable domain: DTGVSQNPRHKITKRGQNVTFRCDPISEHNRLYWYRQTLGQGPEFLTYFQNEAQLEKSRLLSDRFSAERPKGSFSTLEIQRTEQGDSAMYLCASSGGTSYEQYFGPGTRLTVT.

V is TRBV9 and J is TRBJ2-1; D ambiguous. Germline loops: CDR1 SGDLS, CDR2 YYNGEE. V was pared by 1 base and J by 5 bases, with 16 bases between. The CDR3 totals 16 residues. The CDR3 sequence: CASSVFDAMPNNEQFF. CDR3 bases: TGTGCCAGCAGCGTATTTGACGCCATGCCAAACAATGAGCAGTTCTTC.

The chain recombines TRBV15 with TRBJ2-7; no definite D call. CDR1 is LNHNV, CDR2 YYDKDF, per germline (reference sequence). V was shortened by 0 bases and J by 1 base, with 13 bases between the two germline ends. The CDR3 runs 16 residues. CDR3 sequence: CATSRDLVLNSYEQYF. CDR3 sequence (DNA): TGTGCCACCAGCAGAGATCTGGTCCTCAATTCCTACGAGCAGTACTTC.

V gene TRBV5-1 combines with J gene TRBJ2-5; D perhaps matches TRBD2 (6 bases). Germline V gene sequence: CDR1 SGHRS, CDR2 YFSETQ. Trimming took off 0 bases at V and 5 bases at J, with 14 bases between the two ends. The CDR3 consists of 15 residues. CDR3 residues: CASSLAGVMRETQYF. In DNA form, the CDR3 reads TGCGCCAGCAGCTTGGCGGGGGTGATGAGGGAGACCCAGTACTTC. The full variable domain, rest sourced from reference TRBV5-1 and TRBJ2-5, is KAGVTQTPRYLIKTRGQQVTLSCSPISGHRSVSWYQQTPGQGLQFLFEYFSETQRNKGNFPGRFSGRQFSNSRSEMNVSTLELGDSALYLCASSLAGVMRETQYFGPGTRLLVL.

V is TRBV7-9 and J is TRBJ1-4; TRBD1 aligns across 11 bases. In germline, CDR1 is SEHNR, CDR2 FQNEAQ (reference sequence). The CDR3 is 15 residues long. The V gene end was trimmed by 6 bases and the J gene end by 6 bases; junction bases not matched to a gene: 6. CDR3: CASRRGQGADEKLFF. The CDR3 DNA sequence: TGTGCCAGCAGACGCGGACAGGGGGCGGATGAAAAACTGTTTTTT.

The chain employs TRBV6-5 and TRBJ1-3; 9 bases fit TRBD1. Germline CDR1 MNHEY, CDR2 SVGAGI. This CDR3 is 15 amino acids long. V lost 6 bases to trimming and J lost 4 bases; unmatched junction nucleotides: 7. The CDR3 sequence: CASSPQGAGGNTIYF. CDR3 nucleotide sequence: TGTGCCAGCAGCCCACAGGGGGCGGGAGGAAACACCATATATTTT.

This chain connects TRBV12-3 or TRBV12-4 to TRBJ2-2, with D hard to call. The V and J ends lost 3 bases and 3 bases respectively, with 5 bases between them. The CDR3 has 13 residues. The CDR3 protein is CASSFAYTGELFF. CDR3 DNA: TGTGCCAGCAGTTTTGCGTACACCGGGGAGCTGTTTTTT.

The V and J genes are TRBV4-2 and TRBJ2-7; possibly TRBD2 for D (6 bases). The CDR3 spans 17 residues. With 0 bases removed from V and 0 bases from J, the gap between germline ends came to 15 bases. Germline-derived CDR1 and CDR2 are LGHNA and YNFKEQ. CDR3 region: CASSQDHPSASSYEQYF. CDR3 in DNA: TGTGCCAGCAGCCAAGATCATCCTAGCGCTAGCTCCTACGAGCAGTACTTC.

V is TRBV28 and J is TRBJ1-2, with TRBD1 matching 7 bases. Per the germline V gene, CDR1 is MDHEN and CDR2 is SYDVKM. J gave up 3 bases and V 6 bases, and 7 bases lay outside the gene matches. The CDR3 is 14 amino acids. CDR3 residues: CASRRQGVDYGYTF. The CDR3 bases are TGTGCCAGCAGGCGGCAGGGGGTGGACTATGGCTACACCTTC.

The chain has TRBV2 and TRBJ1-2; D not certain. This CDR3 has 14 residues. The V and J ends lost 6 bases and 4 bases respectively, with 15 bases between them. Germline lookup yields CDR1 SNHLY and CDR2 FYNNEI. The CDR3 bases are TGTGCCAGCAGACCGGACCCCGACCGCTATGGCTACACCTTC. It encodes CASRPDPDRYGYTF.

V usage is TRBV18 and J usage is TRBJ1-2; maybe TRBD1 (6 bases). The CDR3 spans 16 residues. Looked up from germline, CDR1 is KGHSH and CDR2 is LQKENI. V lost 6 bases and J lost 0, with 17 bases in between. Written as DNA, the CDR3 is TGTGCCAGCTCCCTGATTGGGGACATAACTAACTATGGCTACACCTTC. Protein sequence: CASSLIGDITNYGYTF.

This clone was picked up one time. The chain is built from TRBV6-5 and TRBJ2-7; 7 bases map to TRBD1. Germline V lookup: CDR1 MNHEY, CDR2 SVGAGI. Trimming took 6 bases from V and 7 from J; bases not matched to a gene: 6. The CDR3 spans 12 residues. CDR3 coding DNA: TGTGCCAGCAGCTCGACAGGGATGGAGCAGTACTTC. Its translation is CASSSTGMEQYF.

This clone appeared a single time. The chain couples TRBV24-1 to TRBJ2-2; D is possibly TRBD1 (5 bases). The CDR3 is 15 residues long. Trimming took 4 bases from V and 5 from J, leaving 13 bases between them. The germline V gene encodes CDR1 KGHDR and CDR2 SFDVKD. CDR3 DNA: TGTGCCACCAGTGACCCCTCCAGGGAAACCGGGGAGCTGTTTTTT. Protein product: CATSDPSRETGELFF.

This clone was picked up a small number of times. The chain joins TRBV7-2 to TRBJ1-3; no definite D call. V shed 4 bases and J shed 4 bases, with 8 bases lying between them. The CDR3 is made up of 13 amino acids. Per germline, CDR1 SGHTA and CDR2 FQGNSA. The CDR3 DNA reads as TGTGCCAGCAGCTCCCATATGGGAAACACCATATATTTT. Translating gives CASSSHMGNTIYF.

This clone appeared a single time. The genes are TRBV7-2 and TRBJ1-3; D gene ambiguous. V dropped 4 bases and J dropped 7 bases, with 5 bases sitting between them. CDR1 and CDR2 from the germline V gene are SGHTA and FQGNSA. The CDR3 has 11 residues. The CDR3 protein is CASSSSNTIYF. The CDR3 nucleotides are TGTGCCAGCAGCTCGAGCAACACCATATATTTT.

The chain is built from TRBV5-1 and TRBJ2-3, with D possibly being TRBD2 (7 bases). V dropped 0 bases and J dropped 4 bases, with 12 bases sitting between them. The CDR3 runs to 15 residues. The germline CDR1 and CDR2 sequences are SGHRS and YFSETQ. The CDR3 reads CASSLDGGPADTQYF. CDR3 bases: TGCGCCAGCAGCTTGGACGGGGGGCCTGCAGATACGCAGTATTTT. Full variable domain (remainder filled in from reference TRBV5-1 and TRBJ2-3): KAGVTQTPRYLIKTRGQQVTLSCSPISGHRSVSWYQQTPGQGLQFLFEYFSETQRNKGNFPGRFSGRQFSNSRSEMNVSTLELGDSALYLCASSLDGGPADTQYFGPGTRLTVL.

The rearrangement links TRBV28 to TRBJ2-1; D is unresolved. The CDR3 runs 14 residues. V lost 7 bases, J lost 7 bases, and 17 bases lay in between. Germline V CDR1 and CDR2: MDHEN, SYDVKM. In DNA, the CDR3 is TGTGCCAGCAACCGGCCAGCATTGGTTAATGAGCAGTTCTTC. This codes for CASNRPALVNEQFF. Filled out from reference TRBV28 and TRBJ2-1, the complete variable domain reads DVKVTQSSRYLVKRTGEKVFLECVQDMDHENMFWYRQDPGLGLRLIYFSYDVKMKEKGDIPEGYSVSREKKERFSLILESASTNQTSMYLCASNRPALVNEQFFGPGTRLTVL.

This clone has only one observation. This chain links TRBV27 with TRBJ1-1; a weak D match, TRBD1 (5 bases). V was cut by 8 bases and J by 1 base, with 14 bases left in between. The CDR3 has 14 amino acids. The germline V gene encodes CDR1 MNHEY and CDR2 SMNVEV (reference sequence). Written as DNA, the CDR3 is TGTGCCAGCTTCCTCGAGGGGAAGAACACTGAAGCTTTCTTT. Protein: CASFLEGKNTEAFF.

This clone has just a few counts. The CDR3 DNA is TGTGCCAGCAGCTCGGGACAGGGGGCAGCCTATGGCTACACCTTC. The encoded protein is CASSSGQGAAYGYTF. The chain carries TRBV7-3 and TRBJ1-2; TRBD1 aligns across 12 bases. V trimming: 4 bases; J trimming: 4 bases; junction bases outside the gene matches: 4. Germline V gene lookup returns CDR1 SGHTA and CDR2 FQGTGA. The CDR3 is 15 residues long.

The chain carries TRBV3-1 (or the pseudogene TRBV3-2) and TRBJ1-6, with D unclear. The germline gives CDR1 LGHDT, CDR2 YNNKEL (reference sequence). This CDR3 is built from 15 residues. V lost 0 bases, J lost 2 bases, and 5 bases lay in between. This CDR3 is CASSQEVTYNSPLHF. The CDR3 DNA follows: TGTGCCAGCAGCCAAGAGGTCACCTATAATTCACCCCTCCACTTT.

This chain connects TRBV4-2 to TRBJ2-2; possibly TRBD1 or TRBD2 for D (6 bases each). Germline-derived CDR1 and CDR2 are LGHNA and YNFKEQ. The CDR3 has 15 amino acids. V lost 0 bases and J lost 7, with 12 bases in between. DNA for the CDR3: TGTGCCAGCAGCCAAGAACGGGGGCTTGGCGGGGAGCTGTTTTTT. Protein: CASSQERGLGGELFF.

The V call is TRBV5-1, the J call TRBJ1-2, with 8 nucleotides matching TRBD1. This CDR3 spans 14 amino acids. The trim removed 4 bases at V and 3 bases at J, leaving 5 bases unmatched. Germline loops: CDR1 SGHRS, CDR2 YFSETQ. CDR3 sequence reads: CASSPSGQDYGYTF. CDR3 coding DNA: TGCGCCAGCAGCCCGTCGGGACAGGACTATGGCTACACCTTC.

The chain carries TRBV11-1 and TRBJ1-1, with D hard to call. CDR1 and CDR2 (germline): SGHAT, FQDESV (reference sequence). V dropped 2 bases and J dropped 1 base, with 8 bases sitting between them. The CDR3 contains 14 residues. CDR3 in DNA: TGTGCCAGCAGCTTAATTCGGGGGAACACTGAAGCTTTCTTT. This sequence encodes CASSLIRGNTEAFF.